Listed below are T cell receptor beta chains from one sample, sequenced in a study of type 1 and type 2 diabetes patients. TCRdb re-called the multiplex PCR reads through MiXCR, storing one row per CDR3 protein. The profile shows fewer than 350,000 distinct CDR3 sequences, approximately 50% of them singletons. What was sequenced was peripheral blood mononuclear cells (PBMCs). These TCRs come from a man aged 18 to 29 with type 2 diabetes. Both conserved end residues are part of each CDR3. Fields, in order: clone size, J gene, D gene, V gene, CDR3 protein, CDR3 DNA. D genes are given only for firm matches. Part of the rows lack a size; the others show once, few, many or a class for expanded clones.

>NA|TRBJ2-7|NA|TRBV19
CASSQGPSSYEQYF
TGTGCCAGCAGTCAGGGACCTAGCTCCTACGAGCAGTACTTC
>few|TRBJ2-1|TRBD2|TRBV25-1
CASSEKKAGARNEQFF
TGTGCCAGCAGTGAAAAAAAAGCGGGAGCGAGGAATGAGCAGTTCTTC
>NA|TRBJ2-7|TRBD2|TRBV5-1
CASSLSGTSGLYEQYF
TGCGCCAGCAGCTTAAGCGGGACTAGCGGACTCTACGAGCAGTACTTC
>few|TRBJ2-1|NA|TRBV9
CASSVRLTDNEQFF
TGTGCCAGCAGCGTAAGGCTGACGGACAATGAGCAGTTCTTC
>NA|TRBJ2-1|TRBD2|TRBV9
CASSETSGRRYNEQFF
TGTGCCAGCAGTGAGACTAGCGGGCGCCGCTACAATGAGCAGTTCTTC
>few|TRBJ2-7|NA|TRBV20-1
CSASGTYEQYF
TGCAGTGCTAGCGGGACCTACGAGCAGTACTTC
>NA|TRBJ2-7|NA|TRBV4-1
CASSQEIQGSEQYF
TGCGCCAGCAGCCAAGAGATTCAGGGGAGCGAGCAGTACTTC
>few|TRBJ2-7|TRBD2|TRBV9
CASSLGTSGKRYEQYF
TGTGCCAGCAGCCTAGGGACTAGCGGGAAGCGATACGAGCAGTACTTC
>NA|TRBJ2-7|NA|TRBV30
CAWRMDSYEQYF
TGTGCCTGGAGAATGGATTCGTACGAGCAGTACTTC
>few|TRBJ2-3|TRBD2|TRBV7-6
CASSHSGGRTDTQYF
TGTGCCAGCAGCCATAGCGGGGGTCGCACAGATACGCAGTATTTT
>NA|TRBJ2-7|NA|TRBV6-1
CASSEARLSYEQYF
TGTGCCAGCAGTGAAGCCAGGCTTTCCTACGAGCAGTACTTC
>many|TRBJ2-7|NA|TRBV15
CATSNGGAYEQYF
TGTGCCACCAGCAACGGCGGGGCCTACGAGCAGTACTTC
>NA|TRBJ2-1|TRBD2|TRBV27
CASSLAGVGYNEQFF
TGTGCCAGCAGCTTAGCGGGAGTGGGATACAATGAGCAGTTCTTC
>once|TRBJ1-1|TRBD1|TRBV2
CARTGTEYGSKAFF
TGTGCCAGAACAGGGACAGAGTATGGGTCGAAGGCTTTCTTT
>NA|TRBJ2-7|TRBD2|TRBV5-6
CASRPSGRGRSSPYEQYF
TGTGCCAGCAGACCTAGCGGGAGAGGGAGATCGTCCCCCTACGAGCAGTACTTC
>few|TRBJ2-1|NA|TRBV7-9
CASSSARQHNEQFF
TGTGCCAGCAGTTCGGCCAGGCAGCACAATGAGCAGTTCTTC
>NA|TRBJ2-7|TRBD2|TRBV11-2
CASSLAPGGPSYEQYF
TGTGCCAGCAGCTTAGCCCCGGGGGGGCCATCCTACGAGCAGTACTTC
>few|TRBJ1-1|NA|TRBV27
CASRLTAYTEAFF
TGTGCCAGCAGACTGACAGCGTACACTGAAGCTTTCTTT
>NA|TRBJ2-7|NA|TRBV2
CASRETQGPYEQYF
TGTGCCAGCAGGGAGACGCAGGGACCCTACGAGCAGTACTTC
>few|TRBJ1-2|NA|TRBV19
CASIRQNYGYTF
TGTGCCAGTATACGGCAGAATTATGGCTACACCTTC
>few|TRBJ2-3|NA|TRBV2
CASRLERSTDTQYF
TGTGCCAGCAGATTGGAGCGGAGCACAGATACGCAGTATTTT
>NA|TRBJ2-6|NA|TRBV5-1
CASSSGGASGANVLTF
TGCGCCAGCAGCTCAGGCGGGGCCTCTGGGGCCAACGTCCTGACTTTC
>few|TRBJ1-1|NA|TRBV2
CASSWEQGNTEAFF
TGTGCCAGCAGTTGGGAGCAGGGCAACACTGAAGCTTTCTTT
>NA|TRBJ2-1|TRBD2|TRBV9
CASSPISGGTYNEQFF
TGTGCCAGCAGCCCAATTAGCGGGGGGACCTACAATGAGCAGTTCTTC
>few|TRBJ2-7|TRBD1|TRBV10-3
CAISEIRGQGAYEQYF
TGTGCCATCAGCGAAATCAGGGGACAGGGGGCTTACGAGCAGTACTTC
>many|TRBJ2-6|NA|TRBV2
CASRPARANVLTF
TGTGCCAGCAGGCCCGCCAGGGCCAACGTCCTGACTTTC
>NA|TRBJ2-1|TRBD1|TRBV7-3
CASSSGTGSEQFF
TGTGCCAGCAGCTCGGGGACAGGTAGTGAGCAGTTCTTC
>NA|TRBJ1-6|TRBD1|TRBV6-5
CAISTGESPLHF
TGTGCCATCAGTACAGGGGAATCACCCCTCCACTTT
>NA|TRBJ2-6|NA|TRBV7-2
CASSPVGSRANVLTF
TGTGCCAGCAGCCCAGTGGGGTCTAGGGCCAACGTCCTGACTTTC
>few|TRBJ1-1|NA|TRBV12-3/TRBV12-4
CASSQRVRVGAFF
TGTGCCAGCAGTCAAAGGGTCAGGGTGGGAGCTTTCTTT
>NA|TRBJ1-2|NA|TRBV11-2
CASSSTRTDYGYTF
TGTGCCAGCAGTTCCACCCGGACAGACTATGGCTACACCTTC
>NA|TRBJ1-1|NA|TRBV6-6
CASNYGTIGLDEAFF
TGTGCCAGCAATTATGGGACAATTGGGTTAGACGAAGCTTTCTTT
>many|TRBJ2-1|NA|TRBV15
CATSRTDYNEQFF
TGTGCCACCAGCAGGACGGACTACAATGAGCAGTTCTTC
>NA|TRBJ2-7|TRBD2|TRBV14
CASNQWSSGRDPYEQYF
TGTGCCAGCAACCAATGGTCTAGCGGGAGGGACCCCTACGAGCAGTACTTC
>NA|TRBJ2-7|NA|TRBV4-1
CASSQDQTGPRCEQYF
TGCGCCAGCAGCCAAGATCAGACAGGCCCACGGTGCGAGCAGTACTTC
>NA|TRBJ2-1|TRBD1|TRBV12-3/TRBV12-4
CASSLDRGRGNEQFF
TGTGCCAGCAGTTTAGACAGGGGGCGCGGCAATGAGCAGTTCTTC